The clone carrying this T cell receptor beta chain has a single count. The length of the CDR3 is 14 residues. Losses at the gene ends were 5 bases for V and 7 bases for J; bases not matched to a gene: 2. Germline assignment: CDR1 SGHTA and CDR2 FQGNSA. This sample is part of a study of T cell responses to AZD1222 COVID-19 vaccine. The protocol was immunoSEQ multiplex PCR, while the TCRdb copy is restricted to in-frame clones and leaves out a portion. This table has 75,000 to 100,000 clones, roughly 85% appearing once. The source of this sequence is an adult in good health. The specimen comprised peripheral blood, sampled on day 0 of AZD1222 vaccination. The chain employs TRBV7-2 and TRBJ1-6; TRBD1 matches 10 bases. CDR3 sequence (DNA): TGTGCCAGCAGCGGGGACAGGGGCAATTCACCCCTCCACTTT. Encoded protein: CASSGDRGNSPLHF. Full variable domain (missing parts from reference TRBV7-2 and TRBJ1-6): GAGVSQSPSNKVTEKGKDVELRCDPISGHTALYWYRQSLGQGLEFLIYFQGNSAPDKSGLPSDRFSAERTGGSVSTLTIQRTQQEDSAVYLCASSGDRGNSPLHFGNGTRLTVT.